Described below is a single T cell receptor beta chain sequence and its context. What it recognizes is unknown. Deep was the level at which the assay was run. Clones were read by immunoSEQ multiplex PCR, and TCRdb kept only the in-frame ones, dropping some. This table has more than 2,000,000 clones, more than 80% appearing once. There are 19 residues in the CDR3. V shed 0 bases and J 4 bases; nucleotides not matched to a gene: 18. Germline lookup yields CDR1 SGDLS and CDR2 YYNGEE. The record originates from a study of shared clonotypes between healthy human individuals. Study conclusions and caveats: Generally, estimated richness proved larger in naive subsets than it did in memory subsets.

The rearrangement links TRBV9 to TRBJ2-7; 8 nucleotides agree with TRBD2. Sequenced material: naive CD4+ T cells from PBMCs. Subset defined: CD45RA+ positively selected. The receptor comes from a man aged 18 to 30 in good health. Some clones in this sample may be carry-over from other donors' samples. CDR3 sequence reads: CASSVENGLELAGLYEQYF. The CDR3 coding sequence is TGTGCCAGCAGCGTAGAAAACGGTCTAGAGTTAGCGGGATTGTACGAGCAGTACTTC.